This T cell receptor (beta chain) was found in a study of shared clonotypes between healthy human individuals. Whole-study context: A donor's plate count was three for CD4 naive and three for CD4 memory; CD8 naive had two and CD8 memory one. Study observations and caveats: Incomplete sequencing of sorted subsets was indicated by rarefaction despite large depth.

Worth noting for this clone: Its antigen is unidentified.

Trimming removed 4 bases from V and 0 bases from J, with 17 bases in between. The CDR3 sequence is 16 residues long. The germline V gene has CDR1 SGHRS and CDR2 YFSETQ. Each replicate PCR on the sorted subsets used about 220 ng DNA (around 31,000 T cell genomes). The protocol was immunoSEQ multiplex PCR, while the TCRdb copy is restricted to in-frame clones and leaves out a portion. The sample lists roughly 2,000,000 clones, roughly 94% occurring once. In the naive CD8 group, cells lacked CD45RO and were positively selected for CCR7, so terminally differentiated effector memory CD45RA+ cells were left out. Every donor, a Caucasian adult, lived in Nashville, Tennessee.

Sequencing input: naive CD8+ T cells sorted from blood. The chain is built from TRBV5-1 and TRBJ2-7, with D perhaps assigned TRBD1 or TRBD2 (6 bases each). This sequence was found in a man aged 18 to 29 in good health. CDR3 sequence (DNA): TGCGCCAGCAGCGCCGACCAGGGGACTCCCTCCTACGAGCAGTACTTC. Amino acids: CASSADQGTPSYEQYF.